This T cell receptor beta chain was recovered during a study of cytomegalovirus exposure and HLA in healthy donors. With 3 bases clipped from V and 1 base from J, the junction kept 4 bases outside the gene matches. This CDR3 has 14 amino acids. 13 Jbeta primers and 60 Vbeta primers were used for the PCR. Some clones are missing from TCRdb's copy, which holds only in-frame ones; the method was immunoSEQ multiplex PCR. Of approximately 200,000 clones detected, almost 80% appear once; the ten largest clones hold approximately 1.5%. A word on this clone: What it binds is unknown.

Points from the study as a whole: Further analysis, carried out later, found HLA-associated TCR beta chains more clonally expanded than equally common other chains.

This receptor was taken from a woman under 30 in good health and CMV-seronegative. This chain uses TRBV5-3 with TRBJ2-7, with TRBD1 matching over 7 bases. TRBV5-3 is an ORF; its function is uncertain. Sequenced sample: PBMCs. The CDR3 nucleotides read TGTGCCAGAAGCTACCGGGACAGTTCCTACGAGCAGTACTTC. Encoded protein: CARSYRDSSYEQYF.